This TCR beta chain stems from a study of blood T cell repertoires in COVID-19. The overall study: Acute and convalescent COVID-19 samples came from the United States, Italy and Spain. PBMCs, B-cell-depleted T cells, or T cells provided the cDNA or gDNA that made up the material.

Germline lookup yields CDR1 SGHTA and CDR2 FQGNSA. The CDR3 runs to 19 residues. V lost 5 bases and J lost 1, with 24 bases in between. Original processing methods: Scientists estimated how many nucleated cells there were by amplifying reference gene primers. Here immunoSEQ multiplex PCR was the method, and the copy in TCRdb shows in-frame clones only, minus some. V and J calls and clone size are those listed in that table; D and trimming were worked out from the DNA. The table includes about 78,000 clones, 90% detected once. The genes are TRBV7-2 and TRBJ2-1; D gene unclear. The TCR was taken from a woman between 45 and 60 years old in a cohort sampled during active COVID-19. The source material was peripheral blood. CDR3 in amino acids: CASSPSRARRPISYNEQFF. CDR3 bases: TGTGCCAGCAGCCCATCAAGAGCACGGCGGCCGATATCCTACAATGAGCAGTTCTTC. Full variable domain (missing parts from reference TRBV7-2 and TRBJ2-1): GAGVSQSPSNKVTEKGKDVELRCDPISGHTALYWYRQSLGQGLEFLIYFQGNSAPDKSGLPSDRFSAERTGGSVSTLTIQRTQQEDSAVYLCASSPSRARRPISYNEQFFGPGTRLTVL.